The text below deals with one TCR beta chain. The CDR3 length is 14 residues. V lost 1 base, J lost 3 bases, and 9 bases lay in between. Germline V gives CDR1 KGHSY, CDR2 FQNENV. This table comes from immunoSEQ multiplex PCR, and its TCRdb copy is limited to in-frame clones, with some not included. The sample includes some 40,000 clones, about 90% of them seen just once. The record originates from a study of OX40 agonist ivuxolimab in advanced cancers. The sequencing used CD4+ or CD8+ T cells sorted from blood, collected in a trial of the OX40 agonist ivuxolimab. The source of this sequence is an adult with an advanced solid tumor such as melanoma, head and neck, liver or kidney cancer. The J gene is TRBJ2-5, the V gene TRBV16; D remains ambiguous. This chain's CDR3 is CASSQFVSKETQYF. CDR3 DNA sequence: TGTGCCAGCAGCCAATTCGTCAGTAAAGAGACCCAGTACTTC.